The clone carrying this TCR beta chain appeared a few times. Clones were read by immunoSEQ multiplex PCR, and TCRdb kept only the in-frame ones, dropping some. The profile shows around 480,000 clones, about nine tenths of them singletons. One Seattle source followed patients from active infection through their disease course. The entry originates in a study of blood T cell repertoires in COVID-19. Study-level background: The analysed material was cDNA or gDNA that came from T cells, B-cell-depleted T cells, or PBMCs.

The ends lost 6 bases at V and 1 base at J; junction bases unmatched: 1. The CDR3 runs to 14 residues. Germline loops: CDR1 SNHLY, CDR2 FYNNEI. The gene calls are TRBV2 and TRBJ1-3; 9 bases agree with TRBD1. The specimen was peripheral blood. This receptor was identified in a woman aged 45-59 years with COVID-19, enrolled during active disease. The CDR3, as DNA: TGTGCCAGCAGGGACAGGGGATCTGGAAACACCATATATTTT. Encoded protein: CASRDRGSGNTIYF.